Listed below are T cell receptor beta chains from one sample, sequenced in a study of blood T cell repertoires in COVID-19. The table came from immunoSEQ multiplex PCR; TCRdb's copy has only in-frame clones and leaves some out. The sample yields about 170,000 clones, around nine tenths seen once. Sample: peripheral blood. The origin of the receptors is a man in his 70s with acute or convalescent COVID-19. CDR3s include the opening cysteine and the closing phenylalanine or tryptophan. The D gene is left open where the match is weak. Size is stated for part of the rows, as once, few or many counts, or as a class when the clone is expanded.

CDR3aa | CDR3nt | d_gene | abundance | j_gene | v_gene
CASSFLPTSLYEQYF | TGTGCCAGCAGCTTCCTACCGACTAGCTTGTACGAGCAGTACTTC | TRBD2 | NA | TRBJ2-7 | TRBV7-3
CASSPPGSSNQPQHF | TGTGCCAGCTCACCACCGGGCAGTAGCAATCAGCCCCAGCATTTT | NA | NA | TRBJ1-5 | TRBV18
CASSLGIARYNEQFF | TGTGCCAGCAGCTTAGGAATCGCCCGGTACAATGAGCAGTTCTTC | NA | once | TRBJ2-1 | TRBV11-2
CASSIDQRGGQITDTQYF | TGTGCCAGTAGTATAGACCAGCGGGGGGGCCAGATCACAGATACGCAGTATTTT | TRBD2 | NA | TRBJ2-3 | TRBV19
CASSYRGGGGNTIYF | TGTGCCAGCAGTTACCGCGGGGGGGGAGGAAACACCATATATTTT | NA | NA | TRBJ1-3 | TRBV6-5
CASSFGAGSTYEQYF | TGCGCCAGCAGCTTTGGGGCGGGGTCAACCTACGAGCAGTACTTC | NA | NA | TRBJ2-7 | TRBV5-1
CASSQAPGTLTSTDTQYF | TGCGCCAGCAGCCAAGCACCCGGGACACTGACAAGCACAGATACGCAGTATTTT | NA | NA | TRBJ2-3 | TRBV4-3
CASSVAGGRGDTEAFF | TGTGCCAGCAGCGTGGCAGGGGGAAGAGGTGACACTGAAGCTTTCTTT | TRBD1 | NA | TRBJ1-1 | TRBV9
CASSYRGQFYGYTF | TGTGCCAGCAGTTACCGGGGTCAGTTCTATGGCTACACCTTC | NA | NA | TRBJ1-2 | TRBV6-2/TRBV6-3
CASSLERGTGELFF | TGCGCCAGCAGCTTGGAAAGGGGGACCGGGGAGCTGTTTTTT | NA | few | TRBJ2-2 | TRBV5-1
CASSQEASGANVLTF | TGCGCCAGCAGCCAAGAGGCCTCTGGGGCCAACGTCCTGACTTTC | NA | NA | TRBJ2-6 | TRBV4-1
CASSLDGQVETIYF | TGCGCCAGCAGCTTGGACGGACAGGTAGAAACCATATATTTT | TRBD1 | NA | TRBJ1-3 | TRBV5-1
CASSLAAGGTDTQYF | TGTGCCAGCAGCTTGGCAGCGGGAGGTACGGATACGCAGTATTTT | TRBD2 | NA | TRBJ2-3 | TRBV7-3
CASSLGLAGTGELFF | TGTGCCAGCAGCCTAGGACTAGCGGGGACCGGGGAGCTGTTTTTT | TRBD2 | once | TRBJ2-2 | TRBV7-3
CASSSSRGRSSEQYF | TGTGCCAGCAGCTCATCGCGGGGAAGGTCGTCCGAGCAGTACTTC | NA | NA | TRBJ2-7 | TRBV7-9
CASSLRTGLNSPLHF | TGTGCCAGCAGCTTACGGACAGGGTTAAATTCACCCCTCCACTTT | TRBD1 | NA | TRBJ1-6 | TRBV7-2
CASGQGPEETQYF | TGTGCCAGTGGACAGGGACCTGAAGAGACCCAGTACTTC | TRBD1 | NA | TRBJ2-5 | TRBV19
CASSEGGFNNQPQHF | TGCGCCAGCAGTGAGGGAGGCTTTAACAATCAGCCCCAGCATTTT | NA | NA | TRBJ1-5 | TRBV10-2
CSVGQTNTGELFF | TGCAGCGTTGGACAGACGAACACCGGGGAGCTGTTTTTT | NA | NA | TRBJ2-2 | TRBV29-1
CASSLRQFTYNEQFF | TGTGCCAGCAGCTTACGACAGTTTACCTACAATGAGCAGTTCTTC | NA | NA | TRBJ2-1 | TRBV11-2
CASSLSQGRTYEQYF | TGCGCCAGCAGCTTGTCGCAGGGGCGAACCTACGAGCAGTACTTC | NA | NA | TRBJ2-7 | TRBV5-1
CASTPSPGQGSYGYTF | TGTGCCAGCACCCCCTCACCGGGACAGGGGTCCTATGGCTACACCTTC | TRBD1 | NA | TRBJ1-2 | TRBV27
CASSQVGTEEAFF | TGTGCCAGCAGCCAAGTTGGGACTGAGGAAGCTTTCTTT | NA | NA | TRBJ1-1 | TRBV3-1/TRBV3-2
CASSPSGETQYF | TGTGCCAGCTCACCCTCCGGGGAGACCCAGTACTTC | NA | few | TRBJ2-5 | TRBV18
CASSRRLAGGKETQYF | TGTGCCAGCAGCCGCCGACTAGCGGGGGGGAAAGAGACCCAGTACTTC | TRBD2 | NA | TRBJ2-5 | TRBV7-2
CATGRNTEAFF | TGTGCCACTGGGCGTAACACTGAAGCTTTCTTT | NA | NA | TRBJ1-1 | TRBV6-4
CASSYLGLAGGKETQYF | TGTGCCAGCAGTTACTTGGGACTAGCGGGGGGAAAAGAGACCCAGTACTTC | TRBD2 | once | TRBJ2-5 | TRBV6-2/TRBV6-3
CASSSAGQINSPLHF | TGTGCCAGCAGCTCCGCGGGACAGATTAATTCACCCCTCCACTTT | TRBD1 | NA | TRBJ1-6 | TRBV5-4
CASSITGNTDTQYF | TGCGCCAGCAGCATTACAGGGAACACAGATACGCAGTATTTT | NA | once | TRBJ2-3 | TRBV5-1
CASSIGTGANEQFF | TGTGCCAGTAGTATAGGGACAGGAGCTAATGAGCAGTTCTTC | TRBD1 | NA | TRBJ2-1 | TRBV19
CASSLGGTGKSQPQHF | TGTGCCAGCAGCTTAGGCGGGACAGGGAAGAGTCAGCCCCAGCATTTT | TRBD1 | NA | TRBJ1-5 | TRBV7-6
CASSLRDWNTGELFF | TGTGCCAGCAGTCTCCGGGACTGGAACACCGGGGAGCTGTTTTTT | NA | NA | TRBJ2-2 | TRBV6-2/TRBV6-3
CASRVRGGAGELFF | TGTGCCAGTAGGGTCAGGGGTGGTGCCGGGGAGCTGTTTTTT | NA | NA | TRBJ2-2 | TRBV19
CAISETFLGYNEQFF | TGTGCCATCAGTGAAACATTCCTCGGGTACAATGAGCAGTTCTTC | NA | NA | TRBJ2-1 | TRBV10-3
CASSVSGVGKNIQYF | TGTGCCAGCAGCGTATCTGGAGTTGGCAAAAACATTCAGTACTTC | NA | NA | TRBJ2-4 | TRBV9
CASSEAGESRQFF | TGTGCCAGCAGTGAAGCGGGAGAGTCTCGGCAGTTCTTC | NA | NA | TRBJ2-1 | TRBV6-1
CASSPGSYTDTQYF | TGTGCCAGCTCACCAGGGTCCTACACAGATACGCAGTATTTT | NA | NA | TRBJ2-3 | TRBV6-6
CASSLNSRDSPLHF | TGTGCCAGCAGCTTGAATAGCCGCGATTCACCCCTCCACTTT | NA | NA | TRBJ1-6 | TRBV5-6
CASSPSREKLFF | TGTGCCAGCAGCCCCTCACGGGAAAAACTGTTTTTT | NA | NA | TRBJ1-4 | TRBV7-2
CASSKRNRTGRHF | TGTGCCAGCAGCAAAAGGAATCGAACAGGGCGGCATTTT | NA | NA | TRBJ1-5 | TRBV21-1
CASYRGSGSYEQYF | TGTGCCAGCTATCGCGGGAGCGGGTCCTACGAGCAGTACTTC | TRBD2 | NA | TRBJ2-7 | TRBV2
CASSQSGGTNSDTQYF | TGTGCCAGCTCACAGAGCGGGGGGACGAATTCGGATACGCAGTATTTT | TRBD2 | NA | TRBJ2-3 | TRBV18
CASRLSSARFYEQYF | TGTGCCAGCCGTCTTTCATCAGCGAGATTCTACGAGCAGTACTTC | NA | NA | TRBJ2-7 | TRBV28
CASTAGRGETQYF | TGCGCCAGCACCGCGGGGCGCGGGGAGACCCAGTACTTC | NA | NA | TRBJ2-5 | TRBV23-1
CASSQGRTGRENTEAFF | TGTGCCAGCAGCCAGGGAAGGACAGGGCGGGAGAACACTGAAGCTTTCTTT | TRBD1 | NA | TRBJ1-1 | TRBV4-2
CASSVAVRAGGDTQYF | TGTGCCAGCAGCGTAGCAGTGCGGGCGGGGGGAGATACGCAGTATTTT | TRBD2 | once | TRBJ2-3 | TRBV9
CATQAGLAGVNTYEQYF | TGTGCCACCCAAGCCGGACTAGCGGGGGTGAATACCTACGAGCAGTACTTC | TRBD2 | NA | TRBJ2-7 | TRBV3-1/TRBV3-2
CASSVGAVDGYTF | TGTGCCAGCAGCGTAGGCGCGGTGGATGGCTACACCTTC | NA | NA | TRBJ1-2 | TRBV9
CASSIPGITYNEQFF | TGTGCCAGTAGTATCCCAGGGATCACCTACAATGAGCAGTTCTTC | NA | NA | TRBJ2-1 | TRBV19
CSVETLSIAYNEQFF | TGCAGCGTGGAAACCTTATCGATCGCGTACAATGAGCAGTTCTTC | NA | NA | TRBJ2-1 | TRBV29-1
CASSTGQGNYEQYF | TGCGCCAGCAGCACGGGACAGGGAAACTACGAGCAGTACTTC | TRBD1 | NA | TRBJ2-7 | TRBV5-1
CASSPQGYTEAFF | TGTGCCAGCAGCCCTCAGGGGTACACTGAAGCTTTCTTT | NA | few | TRBJ1-1 | TRBV9
CASSSLAGATQYF | TGTGCCAGCAGCTCACTAGCGGGGGCAACGCAGTATTTT | TRBD2 | NA | TRBJ2-3 | TRBV13
CSGASSYNEQFF | TGCAGCGGCGCGAGCTCCTACAATGAGCAGTTCTTC | NA | NA | TRBJ2-1 | TRBV29-1